Below are 20 T cell receptor beta chains sequenced from a single sample in a study of shared clonotypes between healthy human individuals. Repertoires were generated with immunoSEQ multiplex PCR, while TCRdb's copy carries only in-frame clones and drops some. The sample has roughly 2.2 million clones; roughly 90% are singletons. The sequenced sample was naive CD4+ T cells from PBMCs. Subset meaning: CD45RA+ positively selected. Every receptor here comes from a man aged 18 to 29 in good health. Some clones in this sample may be carry-over from other donors' samples.

The rearrangement uses TRBV30 and TRBJ2-5; D remains ambiguous. This CDR3 spans 14 amino acids. The V end was cut by 3 bases, the J end by 1 base, with 12 bases between. Germline V CDR1 and CDR2: GTSNPN, SVGIG (reference sequence). CDR3 nucleotides: TGTGCCTGGAGCGGGTCTACCGGCCAAGAGACCCAGTACTTC. Protein: CAWSGSTGQETQYF.

A note on this clone: Distinct nucleotide sequences in the sample also encode this CDR3. The chain combines TRBV18 with TRBJ2-6, with 8 bases identical to TRBD1. Germline-derived CDR1 and CDR2 are KGHSH and LQKENI. V was pared by 3 bases and J by 0 bases, with 4 bases of the junction left unmatched. The CDR3 runs 17 residues. This CDR3 reads CASSPRGQGSGANVLTF. Written as DNA, the CDR3 is TGTGCCAGCTCACCCAGGGGGCAGGGCTCTGGGGCCAACGTCCTGACTTTC.

J is TRBJ2-7 and V is TRBV28; D not certain. V was pared by 3 bases and J by 2 bases, with 14 bases between. The germline V gene encodes CDR1 MDHEN and CDR2 SYDVKM. The CDR3 contains 15 residues. The CDR3 loop reads CASSLGNDLAYEQYF. DNA of the CDR3: TGTGCCAGCAGTTTGGGCAACGACCTTGCCTACGAGCAGTACTTC. Complete variable domain (other parts from reference TRBV28 and TRBJ2-7): DVKVTQSSRYLVKRTGEKVFLECVQDMDHENMFWYRQDPGLGLRLIYFSYDVKMKEKGDIPEGYSVSREKKERFSLILESASTNQTSMYLCASSLGNDLAYEQYFGPGTRLTVT.

The chain employs TRBV19 and TRBJ2-7, with 8 bases lining up with TRBD2. J lost 3 bases, V lost 3 bases, and 10 bases had no gene match. Germline CDR1 LNHDA, CDR2 SQIVND (reference sequence). This CDR3 has 16 amino acids. In nucleotides, the CDR3 is TGTGCCAGTAGTATCCGGGAGGGCCCTGGTTACTACGAGCAGTACTTC. Translation: CASSIREGPGYYEQYF.

This sequence joins TRBV6-1 and TRBJ2-1, with 7 bases lining up with TRBD2. The CDR3 totals 16 residues. Germline V CDR1 and CDR2: MNHNS, SASEGT. Germline trimming cut 1 base from V and 10 bases from J; bases unmatched to any gene: 13. CDR3 protein: CASSEVSGIRVKEQFF. In DNA form, the CDR3 reads TGTGCCAGCAGTGAAGTGAGCGGGATAAGGGTCAAGGAGCAGTTCTTC.

The J gene is TRBJ2-2, the V gene TRBV5-6, with 10 bases matching TRBD1. Germline V gene data show CDR1 as SGHDT and CDR2 as YYEEEE. The CDR3 runs to 15 residues. After removal of 4 bases from V and 7 bases from J, the junction contained 7 bases not matched to a gene. As DNA, the CDR3 is TGTGCCAGCAGCAACTTGGGACAGGGGATCGGGGAGCTGTTTTTT. Its translation: CASSNLGQGIGELFF.

The V and J genes are TRBV6-5 and TRBJ2-3; 7 bases fit TRBD2. The CDR3 runs to 16 residues. The germline V gene encodes CDR1 MNHEY and CDR2 SVGAGI. The junction had 5 bases not matched to a gene; V was cut back by 0 bases and J by 2 bases. Here the CDR3 reads CASSYSGGRVTDTQYF. CDR3 DNA sequence: TGTGCCAGCAGTTACTCGGGGGGGAGGGTCACAGATACGCAGTATTTT.

Concerning this clone itself: The sample has other DNA sequences that encode this CDR3 too. The J gene is TRBJ2-5, the V gene TRBV9, with TRBD2 matching over 11 bases. J lost 4 bases, V lost 3 bases, and 8 bases had no gene match. The CDR3 runs 16 residues. Germline assignment: CDR1 SGDLS and CDR2 YYNGEE. As DNA, the CDR3 is TGTGCCAGCAGCGACGGGACTAGCGGCTCCAGAGAGACCCAGTACTTC. Amino acids: CASSDGTSGSRETQYF.

This clone showed up just once. V gene TRBV6-6 combines with J gene TRBJ2-1; 8 bases match TRBD2. CDR3 length equals 16 residues. Germline CDR1 reads MNHNY; CDR2 reads SVGAGI (reference sequence). V was clipped by 7 bases and J by 7 bases; unmatched bases: 15. The CDR3 loop reads CASTRTQSGSLNEQFF. The CDR3 DNA is TGTGCCAGCACCCGAACCCAAAGCGGGAGTCTTAATGAGCAGTTCTTC.

The chain recombines TRBV19 with TRBJ2-3, with TRBD2 identical over 7 bases. From germline, CDR1 is LNHDA and CDR2 SQIVND (reference sequence). The CDR3 runs to 17 residues. V shed 6 bases, J shed 0 bases, and the junction held 12 bases outside the gene matches. In nucleotides, the CDR3 is TGTGCCAGTAGAACGGGACTTCACGGGGGGAGCACAGATACGCAGTATTTT. It encodes CASRTGLHGGSTDTQYF.

This chain connects TRBV28 to TRBJ2-7, with D perhaps being TRBD1 or TRBD2 (5 bases each). Germline values: CDR1 MDHEN, CDR2 SYDVKM. Between the trimmed V and J ends, which lost 6 bases and 4 bases, there was a span of 16 bases. The CDR3 contains 14 residues. CDR3 region: CASSPWGSNYEQYF. The DNA for the CDR3 is TGTGCCAGCAGCCCTTGGGGGTCGAATTACGAGCAGTACTTC.

The chain links TRBV10-3 to TRBJ2-1, with 10 positions matching TRBD2. J was trimmed by 13 bases and V by 10 bases; bases with no gene match: 13. The CDR3 loop spans 13 amino acids. Germline CDR1 ENHRY, CDR2 SYGVKD. DNA of the CDR3: TGTGCCACCCAAGGAGGGAGCGGGAGGGCCCAGTTCTTC. Translating it yields CATQGGSGRAQFF.

About this clone: An end of the junction does not agree with germline; a read error may underlie this. The gene calls are TRBV7-3 and TRBJ1-4; perhaps TRBD1 as D (6 bases). CDR1 is SGHTA, CDR2 FQGTGA, per germline. The CDR3 is 15 amino acids. CDR3 nucleotides: TGTGCCAGCAGCCTAACAGGGTCGGCTAATGAAAAACTGTTTTTT. It yields the protein CASSLTGSANEKLFF.

The chain has TRBV19 and TRBJ2-3; TRBD2 aligns across 7 bases. There are 16 residues in the CDR3. Germline CDR1 is LNHDA and CDR2 is SQIVND (reference sequence). J gave up 4 bases and V 10 bases, and 17 bases lay outside the gene matches. CDR3 loop: CATTAFGRRGADTQYF. Written as DNA, the CDR3 is TGTGCCACCACAGCGTTCGGGAGGAGGGGAGCAGATACGCAGTATTTT. Variable domain in full (rest from reference TRBV19 and TRBJ2-3): DGGITQSPKYLFRKEGQNVTLSCEQNLNHDAMYWYRQDPGQGLRLIYYSQIVNDFQKGDIAEGYSVSREKKESFPLTVTSAQKNPTAFYLCATTAFGRRGADTQYFGPGTRLTVL.

The genes are TRBV7-9 and TRBJ1-2, with D unresolved. In germline, CDR1 is SEHNR, CDR2 FQNEAQ (reference sequence). The CDR3 covers 15 residues. Trimming took 7 bases from V and 4 from J, leaving 19 bases between them. CDR3: CASTLNPLSTYGYTF. In DNA form, the CDR3 reads TGTGCCAGCACCCTTAACCCGTTATCCACCTATGGCTACACCTTC. Supplemented by reference TRBV7-9 and TRBJ1-2, the full variable domain reads DTGVSQNPRHKITKRGQNVTFRCDPISEHNRLYWYRQTLGQGPEFLTYFQNEAQLEKSRLLSDRFSAERPKGSFSTLEIQRTEQGDSAMYLCASTLNPLSTYGYTFGSGTRLTVV.

This clone came up many times. The rearrangement uses TRBV19 and TRBJ1-5; TRBD1 agrees at 7 bases. Germline V gene sequence: CDR1 LNHDA, CDR2 SQIVND (reference sequence). With 8 bases clipped from V and 2 bases from J, the junction kept 12 bases outside the gene matches. CDR3 length: 16 residues. In nucleotides, the CDR3 is TGTGCCAGTGGCACTGGGGGACAGTTCGGCAATCAGCCCCAGCATTTT. Its translation is CASGTGGQFGNQPQHF.

The chain recombines TRBV11-1 with TRBJ2-3; TRBD1 aligns across 9 bases. CDR1 is SGHAT and CDR2 is FQDESV in the germline V gene (reference sequence). V trimming: 5 bases; J trimming: 6 bases; junction bases outside the gene matches: 3. CDR3 length: 13 residues. The CDR3 nucleotides read TGTGCCAGCAGCCGCGGACAGGGGGATACGCAGTATTTT. Amino acid sequence: CASSRGQGDTQYF.

This clone occurred once. CDR3 loop: CASSQILPETQYF. In DNA, the CDR3 is TGCGCCAGCAGCCAAATCCTCCCGGAGACCCAGTACTTC. The chain is built from TRBV4-1 and TRBJ2-5, with D uncertain. The CDR3 totals 13 residues. The germline gives CDR1 MGHRA, CDR2 YSYEKL. Trimming took 2 bases from V and 5 from J, leaving 9 bases between them.

This chain connects TRBV7-9 to TRBJ1-4; no firm D call. CDR1 and CDR2 from the germline V gene are SEHNR and FQNEAQ (reference sequence). This CDR3 has 14 amino acids. Trimming left V 2 bases short and J 8 bases short, with 12 bases between. For the CDR3, the DNA is TGTGCCAGCAGCTTAAACTCCCAGAGGGAAAAACTGTTTTTT. This codes for CASSLNSQREKLFF.

This clone came up once. The chain employs TRBV10-3 and TRBJ2-1; D possibly corresponds to TRBD2 (5 bases). The germline V gene has CDR1 ENHRY and CDR2 SYGVKD. Trimming pared 0 bases from V and 3 bases from J, leaving 15 bases between. The CDR3 sequence is 17 residues long. The DNA for the CDR3 is TGTGCCATCAGTGAGTCGGCGGGCCGGTCCAACTACAATGAGCAGTTCTTC. This encodes CAISESAGRSNYNEQFF.